A selection of T cell receptor beta chains follows, all from one sample in a study of T cell changes during pregnancy in multiple sclerosis. Using immunoSEQ multiplex PCR, the repertoire was profiled, and TCRdb retains in-frame clones only, with some absent. The table records about 77,000 clones, about 93% of them present only once. The sequenced sample was peripheral blood, obtained after pregnancy. Every receptor here comes from a female donor in good health, enrolled as a control in a pregnancy study. CDR3s include the opening cysteine and the closing phenylalanine or tryptophan. D genes are given only for firm matches. Where a row states a size, it is once, few, many or the class of an expanded clone; other rows omit it.

TRBV7-8,TRBJ2-3,TRBD2,.,TGTGCCAGCAGCCCGGGACTAGCGGTCACAGATACGCAGTATTTT,CASSPGLAVTDTQYF
TRBV2,TRBJ1-1,TRBD1,.,TGTGCCAGCAGGGGACAGGGGCCTGGAAACACTGAAGCTTTCTTT,CASRGQGPGNTEAFF
TRBV4-2,TRBJ2-7,.,.,TGTGCCAGCAGCCAAGTTATGGAGAAGGCATACGAGCAGTACTTC,CASSQVMEKAYEQYF
TRBV7-8,TRBJ2-7,.,.,TGTGCCAGCACCAACAGAGCCGGCTGGGAGCAGTACTTC,CASTNRAGWEQYF
TRBV18,TRBJ2-1,.,.,TGTGCCAGCTCACTCCCCGGGCCGAGGGGGAATGAGCAGTTCTTC,CASSLPGPRGNEQFF
TRBV5-1,TRBJ1-3,TRBD1,.,TGCGCCAGCAGCTCGTCAGGGGGCTCGGCTGGAAACACCATATATTTT,CASSSSGGSAGNTIYF
TRBV18,TRBJ1-2,TRBD1,.,TGTGCCAGCTCACCATTCGACAGGGGGGGGGACTACACCTTC,CASSPFDRGGDYTF
TRBV5-8,TRBJ2-7,TRBD1,.,TGTGCCAGCAGCTTCAACGACAGGGGTCGTAGGAGCTTC,CASSFNDRGRRSF
TRBV6-5,TRBJ2-7,TRBD1,.,TGTGCCAGCAGTAGGGGGACAGGATACTACGAGCAGTACTTC,CASSRGTGYYEQYF
TRBV19,TRBJ1-2,.,.,TGTGCCAGTAGTATAGCCGGGACACCTTATGGCTACACCTTC,CASSIAGTPYGYTF
TRBV2,TRBJ2-2,.,.,TGTGCCAGCAGTGTCTCGGGGGATCTGGGGGAGCTGTTTTTT,CASSVSGDLGELFF
TRBV7-3,TRBJ2-7,.,once,TGTGCCAGCAGCTTACAGGGCGGCGAGCAGTACTTC,CASSLQGGEQYF
TRBV19,TRBJ1-5,.,.,TGTGCCAGTAGTATAGCGGGGTATAGCAATCAGCCCCAGCATTTT,CASSIAGYSNQPQHF
TRBV4-1,TRBJ2-5,.,.,TGCGCCAGCAGCCAAGTCGTGACTAGGGACTCCAAAGAGACCCAGTACTTC,CASSQVVTRDSKETQYF
TRBV5-1,TRBJ2-5,TRBD2,.,TGCGCCAGCAGCTTGTCTAGCGGGGGGTCAGAGACCCAGTACTTC,CASSLSSGGSETQYF
TRBV11-2,TRBJ2-7,TRBD2,.,TGTGCCAGCAGCCCGGGACTAGCGGGATACGAGCAGTACTTC,CASSPGLAGYEQYF
TRBV5-4,TRBJ2-1,TRBD2,once,TGTGCCAGCAGACCTGCGGGGGGACTGTACAACAATGAGCAGTTCTTC,CASRPAGGLYNNEQFF
TRBV5-4,TRBJ2-7,.,.,TGTGCCAGCAGTTCTCCGGGGGACGCTTACGAGCAGTACTTC,CASSSPGDAYEQYF
TRBV19,TRBJ2-5,.,.,TGTGCCAGTAGTATAGATCCACAAGAGACCCAGTACTTC,CASSIDPQETQYF